This T cell receptor (beta chain) was obtained from a study of blood T cell repertoires in COVID-19 (dated by TCRdb to the early 2020s). Notes on the research overall: The collaborator samples originated in the United States, Italy and Spain and spanned the acute and convalescent phases of COVID-19. Samples came from the ongoing ImmuneRACE study (first 160 participants) plus 1,254 subjects from 6 global collaborators. The dataset comprised deeply sampled blood TCRbeta repertoires from subjects exposed to, actively infected with, or recovered from COVID-19. Where available, HLA class I and class II types were taken from metadata supplied by the sample provider and were not determined by assay-based typing. The repertoires were released in a freely available public database intended as a resource for research on the immune response to SARS-CoV-2. The material from the prospective study consisted of cDNA or gDNA derived from T cells, B-cell-depleted T cells, or PBMCs. The sample metadata nearly always contained a de-identified subject ID, COVID-19 status, age in years and sex.

Paper-wide results and their limitations: How much clinical and demographic metadata was included differed by source and by participant, and the metadata was provided uncurated.

A word on this clone: The antigen it binds to is not known. The input lacks base qualities; no much larger clone sits a single base away.

Whole blood was collected in K2EDTA tubes by collaborating institutions according to the institutions' own protocols. For TCRbeta analysis, collaborators shipped samples in one of three forms: frozen whole blood, isolated PBMCs, or DNA extracted from either of those sample types. TCRbeta CDR3 regions were amplified from genomic DNA using the immunoSEQ Assay, a bias-controlled multiplex PCR. The paper's data handling went like this. The number of nucleated cells in each sample was estimated from the amplification of reference gene primers within the assay. Sequence reads were collapsed and filtered to measure the absolute abundance of every unique TCRbeta CDR3 rearrangement. Productive Simpson clonality was computed per sample as the square root of Simpson's diversity index over productive rearrangements. TCRdb carries this immuneACCESS record with in-frame sequences only. Its versions omit some clonotypes, under half of them owing to an unresolved V gene in the studies checked, with the rest unexplained. V, J and clone size are taken as reported in that table, and D and trimming were inferred from the DNA itself. The sample table shows under 250,000 clones, and roughly 81% are seen once. The ten largest clones represent 4% of the sample.

In the germline V gene, CDR1 corresponds to SNHLY and CDR2 to FYNNEI. CDR3 length: 17 amino acids, cysteine to phenylalanine. Of the read, only the CDR3 DNA is kept; its 51 bases are in frame from base 1. V is shortened by 3 bases, J by 3 bases, and the region joining them spans 20 bases. The receptor chain draws on TRBV2 and TRBJ1-1; 5 matching bases give a weak D call of TRBD1. The sequence came from a man in his fifties or sixties with acute or convalescent COVID-19. Specimen: peripheral blood. The nucleotides are TGTGCCAGCAGTGACGGAGGGGTCATGGTGATGGACACTGAAGCTTTCTTT. Its protein product is CASSDGGVMVMDTEAFF.